What follows are 26 T cell receptor beta chains derived from one specimen sequenced in a study of blood T cell repertoires in COVID-19. Measured with immunoSEQ multiplex PCR; TCRdb has only the in-frame clones, and not every one. This sample carries roughly 380,000 clones, 81% of them seen once, and the ten largest clones take about 1%. Sequenced sample: peripheral blood. The receptors shown here come from a human donor with acute or convalescent COVID-19. The donor label of this sample is uncertain.

This chain uses TRBV18 with TRBJ2-6, with 7 bases that match TRBD1. J gave up 0 bases and V 4 bases, and 6 bases lay outside the gene matches. The CDR3 spans 17 residues. Germline-derived CDR1 and CDR2 are KGHSH and LQKENI. The CDR3 reads CASSRTGRFSGANVLTF. The CDR3 DNA follows: TGTGCCAGCTCACGGACAGGTCGTTTCTCTGGGGCCAACGTCCTGACTTTC. Full variable domain (missing parts from reference TRBV18 and TRBJ2-6): NAGVMQNPRHLVRRRGQEARLRCSPMKGHSHVYWYRQLPEEGLKFMVYLQKENIIDESGMPKERFSAEFPKEGPSILRIQQVVRGDSAAYFCASSRTGRFSGANVLTFGAGSRLTVL.

This chain uses TRBV6-5 with TRBJ1-6; possible D gene TRBD1, 6 bases. The CDR3 has 13 amino acids. The germline gives CDR1 MNHEY, CDR2 SVGAGI. Between the trimmed V and J ends, which lost 6 bases and 10 bases, there was a span of 13 bases. CDR3 nucleotide sequence: TGTGCCAGCAGGATCAACAGGGACTCACCCCTCCACTTT. Translating it yields CASRINRDSPLHF.

The chain uses TRBV10-3 and TRBJ1-1, with D possibly TRBD1 on 6 matching bases. V lost 7 bases and J lost 3, with 12 bases in between. The CDR3 has 13 residues. From germline, CDR1 is ENHRY and CDR2 SYGVKD. The CDR3 coding sequence is TGTGCCATCACTAGGCCAGGGGACACTGAAGCTTTCTTT. Residues: CAITRPGDTEAFF.

The chain uses TRBV5-1 and TRBJ2-7; 7 positions agree with TRBD1. The CDR3 extends over 13 amino acids. Germline-derived CDR1 and CDR2 are SGHRS and YFSETQ. J lost 3 bases, V lost 2 bases, and 2 bases had no gene match. CDR3 residues: CASSFTGDYEQYF. The CDR3 DNA reads as TGCGCCAGCAGCTTTACAGGGGACTACGAGCAGTACTTC. The full variable domain, completed using reference TRBV5-1 and TRBJ2-7, is KAGVTQTPRYLIKTRGQQVTLSCSPISGHRSVSWYQQTPGQGLQFLFEYFSETQRNKGNFPGRFSGRQFSNSRSEMNVSTLELGDSALYLCASSFTGDYEQYFGPGTRLTVT.

About this clone: A much larger clone differs from this one at a single base, so this may be a read error. This sample includes further DNA sequences coding for the same CDR3. The CDR3 spells CASSPTGTNTGELFF. DNA of the CDR3: TGCGCCAGCAGTCCAACAGGGACGAACACCGGGGAGCTGTTTTTT. This rearrangement joins TRBV5-1 to TRBJ2-2, with D perhaps matching TRBD1 (6 bases). The germline gives CDR1 SGHRS, CDR2 YFSETQ. V shed 5 bases and J shed 0 bases, with 11 bases lying between them. The CDR3 is 15 amino acids.

The chain employs TRBV5-4 and TRBJ1-6, with 8 bases fitting TRBD1. V shed 1 base, J shed 7 bases, and the junction held 4 bases outside the gene matches. The V gene's germline CDR1 is SGHNT and CDR2 YYREEE (reference sequence). CDR3 length: 15 amino acids. The chain's CDR3 is CASSLRTGMNSPLHF. CDR3 sequence (DNA): TGTGCCAGCAGCTTGCGGACAGGGATGAATTCACCCCTCCACTTT.

The V call is TRBV24-1, the J call TRBJ2-7, with D tentatively TRBD1 (6 bases). Trimming pared 12 bases from V and 1 base from J, leaving 9 bases between. Looked up from germline, CDR1 is KGHDR and CDR2 is SFDVKD. The CDR3 extends over 11 amino acids. The CDR3 reads CASDRSYEQYF. The CDR3 coding sequence is TGTGCCTCTGACAGGTCCTACGAGCAGTACTTC.

This clone has a single count. The J gene is TRBJ2-7, the V gene TRBV21-1; no check of the table's D call, TRBD1, against the DNA was made. TRBV21-1 is a documented pseudogene. CDR3 length: 19 amino acids. As DNA, the CDR3 is TGTGCCAGCAGCAAAGAGGGACAGGGGGCGCCTTCCCTGTGTTACGAGCAGTACTTC. Translating it yields CASSKEGQGAPSLCYEQYF.

The chain has TRBV28 and TRBJ1-1, with 8 bases aligning to TRBD1. The germline V gene has CDR1 MDHEN and CDR2 SYDVKM. V gave up 7 bases and J gave up 4 bases; unmatched junction bases: 8. The CDR3 sequence is 14 residues long. The CDR3 sequence is CASIKTGVSTEAFF. The CDR3 DNA is TGTGCCAGCATCAAGACAGGGGTGAGCACTGAAGCTTTCTTT.

This clone was counted only a few times. V is TRBV19 and J is TRBJ2-1; TRBD2 aligns across 7 bases. The CDR3 has 18 amino acids. Trimming took 0 bases from V and 12 from J; bases not matched to a gene: 20. CDR1 is LNHDA, CDR2 SQIVND, per germline (reference sequence). CDR3 residues: CASSIEAMGAGPSLGQFF. The CDR3 DNA follows: TGTGCCAGTAGTATAGAAGCGATGGGAGCGGGACCTAGCTTAGGGCAGTTCTTC.

V gene TRBV28 combines with J gene TRBJ1-5, with a possible D match to TRBD1 (5 bases). CDR1 and CDR2 (germline): MDHEN, SYDVKM. V was clipped by 10 bases and J by 3 bases, with 16 bases between them. This CDR3 is 14 amino acids long. The CDR3 DNA reads TGTGCCACTCGAAGGGCGGGGGACAATCAGCCCCAGCATTTT. Amino acid sequence: CATRRAGDNQPQHF.

The chain is built from TRBV5-6 and TRBJ1-2; TRBD1 aligns across 7 bases. The V gene end was trimmed by 5 bases and the J gene end by 5 bases; junction bases not matched to a gene: 9. Germline V gene data show CDR1 as SGHDT and CDR2 as YYEEEE. This CDR3 is built from 14 residues. The CDR3 loop reads CASSFGQAAYGYTF. In DNA, the CDR3 is TGTGCCAGCAGTTTTGGACAGGCGGCGTATGGCTACACCTTC.

There are a few counts of this clone. J is TRBJ1-2 and V is TRBV7-8, with D possibly matching TRBD1 (6 bases). The CDR3 is 15 amino acids. Trimming pared 8 bases from V and 7 bases from J, leaving 23 bases between. CDR1 is SGHVS and CDR2 is FQNEAQ in the germline V gene. The CDR3 protein is CASRATTQGVGGYTF. In DNA form, the CDR3 reads TGTGCCAGCCGGGCTACGACACAGGGAGTCGGTGGCTACACCTTC.

The chain employs TRBV12-5 and TRBJ1-5; D is perhaps TRBD1 (5 bases). Deletions cut 5 bases from V and 2 bases from J, with 10 bases between. Germline loops: CDR1 LGHNT, CDR2 FRNRAP. The CDR3 covers 14 residues. The CDR3 protein is CASGPARGNQPQHF. The CDR3, as DNA: TGTGCTAGTGGTCCGGCCAGGGGCAATCAGCCCCAGCATTTT.

This clone was recorded once. The V and J genes are TRBV10-3 and TRBJ2-1; TRBD2 agrees at 8 bases. Germline CDR1 ENHRY, CDR2 SYGVKD. Trimming cost V 5 bases and J 7 bases; bases outside gene matches: 4. The CDR3 loop spans 13 amino acids. The CDR3 nucleotides read TGTGCCATCAGTTATGTAGCGGGGAATGAGCAGTTCTTC. Amino acids: CAISYVAGNEQFF.

The chain combines TRBV7-2 with TRBJ1-4; a possible D gene is TRBD1 (5 bases). The CDR3 is 15 amino acids. CDR1 and CDR2 (germline): SGHTA, FQGNSA. Trimming removed 1 base from V and 7 bases from J, with 13 bases in between. The CDR3 sequence is CASSLVGTWGEKLFF. The CDR3 coding sequence is TGTGCCAGCAGCTTAGTGGGGACTTGGGGTGAAAAACTGTTTTTT.

The CDR3 bases are TGTGCCAGCAGTCAGGGGGCTAAGGCTGAAGCTTTCTTT. Translation gives CASSQGAKAEAFF. The rearrangement links TRBV2 to TRBJ1-1; 8 nucleotides agree with TRBD1. There are 13 residues in the CDR3. Per germline, CDR1 SNHLY and CDR2 FYNNEI. After removal of 5 bases from V and 6 bases from J, the junction contained 5 bases not matched to a gene.

This clone was observed once. The rearrangement links TRBV7-6 to TRBJ2-5, with 10 bases that match TRBD2. The CDR3 has 15 amino acids. The junction had 5 bases not matched to a gene; V was cut back by 3 bases and J by 4 bases. Germline V CDR1 and CDR2: SGHVS, FNYEAQ. The CDR3 DNA follows: TGTGCCAGCAGCTTTCTACTAGCGGGACCAGAGACCCAGTACTTC. Translation: CASSFLLAGPETQYF.

The chain carries TRBV2 and TRBJ2-7; TRBD2 matches 8 bases. V lost 6 bases, J lost 3 bases, and 4 bases stayed unmatched. CDR1 is SNHLY and CDR2 is FYNNEI in the germline V gene. There are 13 residues in the CDR3. The CDR3 bases are TGTGCCAGCAGACGCGGGACTAGCTACGAGCAGTACTTC. This encodes CASRRGTSYEQYF.

The chain has TRBV4-1 and TRBJ2-1, with 16 bases identical to TRBD2. J gave up 9 bases and V 1 base, and 3 bases lay outside the gene matches. The CDR3 is 16 residues long. The V gene's germline CDR1 is MGHRA and CDR2 YSYEKL. Written as DNA, the CDR3 is TGCGCCAGCAGCCAAGGGGGACTAGCGGGAGGGTTTGAGCAGTTCTTC. The encoded protein is CASSQGGLAGGFEQFF.

This rearrangement joins TRBV6-2 or TRBV6-3 to TRBJ2-5; the D gene is possibly TRBD2 (5 bases). Trimming shortened V by 4 bases and J by 4 bases, and 13 bases separated the two germline ends. There are 14 residues in the CDR3. Germline lookup yields CDR1 MNHEY and CDR2 SVGEGT. The CDR3 protein is CASSLGLRGETQYF. CDR3 coding DNA: TGTGCCAGCAGTTTAGGGCTCCGGGGAGAGACCCAGTACTTC.

The V gene is TRBV2, the J gene TRBJ2-2; 11 bases fit TRBD1. Germline V gene sequence: CDR1 SNHLY, CDR2 FYNNEI. With V trimmed by 8 bases and J by 8 bases, 7 bases remained unmatched. This CDR3 has 14 residues. CDR3 in DNA: TGTGCCAGCCGCGGACAGGGGGCGTCGGGGGAGCTGTTTTTT. This sequence encodes CASRGQGASGELFF. Full variable domain (rest looked up from reference TRBV2 and TRBJ2-2): EPEVTQTPSHQVTQMGQEVILRCVPISNHLYFYWYRQILGQKVEFLVSFYNNEISEKSEIFDDQFSVERPDGSNFTLKIRSTKLEDSAMYFCASRGQGASGELFFGEGSRLTVL.

The gene calls are TRBV5-1 and TRBJ2-1, with D possibly matching TRBD2 (6 bases). Germline values: CDR1 SGHRS, CDR2 YFSETQ. The CDR3 spans 14 residues. The V end was cut by 4 bases, the J end by 5 bases, with 13 bases between. CDR3: CASSRPRGNNEQFF. In DNA form, the CDR3 reads TGCGCCAGCAGCAGGCCCCGGGGGAACAATGAGCAGTTCTTC.

On this clone: The sample has other DNA sequences that encode this CDR3 too. The chain joins TRBV9 to TRBJ2-5; TRBD2 matches at 9 bases. Unmatched junction bases numbered 2, after V lost 0 bases and J lost 5 bases. The CDR3 runs to 14 residues. CDR1 is SGDLS and CDR2 is YYNGEE in the germline V gene. CDR3 nucleotides: TGTGCCAGCAGCGTAGGTCTAGCGGGGGAGACCCAGTACTTC. This translates into CASSVGLAGETQYF.

Only a few counts were recorded for this clone. The V and J genes are TRBV9 and TRBJ1-5; D is possibly TRBD1 (6 bases). The V end was cut by 2 bases, the J end by 4 bases, with 10 bases between. This CDR3 is built from 14 residues. Germline V gene sequence: CDR1 SGDLS, CDR2 YYNGEE. The CDR3 protein is CASSVGTLNQPQHF. CDR3 coding DNA: TGTGCCAGCAGCGTGGGGACATTAAATCAGCCCCAGCATTTT. Based on the CDR3 plus reference TRBV9 and TRBJ1-5, the full variable domain is DSGVTQTPKHLITATGQRVTLRCSPRSGDLSVYWYQQSLDQGLQFLIQYYNGEERAKGNILERFSAQQFPDLHSELNLSSLELGDSALYFCASSVGTLNQPQHFGDGTRLSIL.

V is TRBV11-1 and J is TRBJ2-3; 10 nucleotides line up with TRBD2. The ends lost 2 bases at V and 5 bases at J; junction bases unmatched: 7. The CDR3 is 16 residues long. Germline V gene sequence: CDR1 SGHAT, CDR2 FQDESV (reference sequence). As DNA, the CDR3 is TGTGCCAGCAGCTTACTCGTAGCGGGGGGCCGAGATACGCAGTATTTT. Its translation is CASSLLVAGGRDTQYF.